The source of this TCR beta chain is a study of T cells in Graves' hyperthyroidism and ophthalmopathy. Study-wide results and caveats: Blood shared most expanded thyroid clonotypes above 0.001. Model output signaled ophthalmopathy a median around 6.9 months ahead of onset.

Researchers took RNA transcripts and amplified the TCR beta CDR3 regions from them. The primer set for the first-round RT-PCR of the TCR CDR3 was HTBI. Using its own MiXCR run on the multiplex PCR reads, TCRdb lists one record per CDR3 protein. This sample has 470,000 or so distinct CDR3 sequences; around 20% occur once, and the top ten carry around 27%. Germline assignment: CDR1 MDHEN and CDR2 SYDVKM. The CDR3 is made up of 16 amino acids. V was clipped by 5 bases and J by 4 bases; unmatched bases: 13. The sample holds many counts of this clonotype. Its antigen is currently unknown. The rearrangement links TRBV28 to TRBJ2-7; 8 nucleotides match TRBD1. The sample was blood. The receptor was isolated from a man younger than 30 with Graves' hyperthyroidism. CDR3 region: CASSPRGQEFGYEQYF. As DNA, the CDR3 is TGTGCCAGCAGTCCCCGGGGACAGGAGTTCGGTTACGAGCAGTACTTC.